This TCR beta chain was sequenced in a study of OX40 agonist ivuxolimab in advanced cancers. Study background: As their treatment, patients were administered ivuxolimab, an agonistic anti-OX40 (CD134) antibody. Eligibility rules accepted prior anti-PD-1, anti-PD-L1 or anti-CTLA-4 therapy, and 30% to 40% had some. Broader study findings: Antigen specificity was not determined for the expanded peripheral T cells. Some of the lowest clonal expansion was seen in partial responders at 0.1-3.0 mg/kg.

The V gene's germline CDR1 is LGHNA and CDR2 YSLEER. Trimming removed 1 base at V and 2 bases at J, with 13 bases between. The CDR3 length is 16 residues. Worth noting for this clone: Its antigen remains unknown.

Produced via immunoSEQ multiplex PCR; TCRdb's table is partial and in-frame only. Of under 70,000 clones listed, more than 85% were seen once; the top ten hold 6.5% to 8.5%. The sequencing used CD4+ or CD8+ T cells sorted from blood, collected in a trial of the OX40 agonist ivuxolimab. V is TRBV4-3 and J is TRBJ2-3, with D unresolved. The clonotype comes from an adult with an advanced solid tumor such as melanoma, head and neck, liver or kidney cancer. CDR3 bases: TGCGCCAGCAGCCAAGGGGATGGACGGTACACAGATACGCAGTATTTT. Encoded protein: CASSQGDGRYTDTQYF.